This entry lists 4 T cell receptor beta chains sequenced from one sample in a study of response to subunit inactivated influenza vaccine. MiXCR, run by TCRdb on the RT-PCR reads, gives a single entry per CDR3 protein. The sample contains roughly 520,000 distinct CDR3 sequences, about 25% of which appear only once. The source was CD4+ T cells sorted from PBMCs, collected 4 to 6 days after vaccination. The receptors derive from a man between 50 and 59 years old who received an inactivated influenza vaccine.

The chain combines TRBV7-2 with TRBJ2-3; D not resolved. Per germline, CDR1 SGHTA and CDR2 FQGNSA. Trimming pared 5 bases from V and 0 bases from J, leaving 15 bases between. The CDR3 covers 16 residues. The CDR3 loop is CASSPMGYTSTDTQYF. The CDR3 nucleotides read TGTGCCAGCAGCCCAATGGGATATACTAGCACAGATACGCAGTATTTT.

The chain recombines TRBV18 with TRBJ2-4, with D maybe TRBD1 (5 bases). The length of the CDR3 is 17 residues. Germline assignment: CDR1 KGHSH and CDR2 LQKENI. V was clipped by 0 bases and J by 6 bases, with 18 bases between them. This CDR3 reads CASSPPSPGPPINIQYF. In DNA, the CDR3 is TGTGCCAGCTCACCACCTAGTCCAGGGCCCCCCATAAACATTCAGTACTTC. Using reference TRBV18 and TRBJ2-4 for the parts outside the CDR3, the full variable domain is NAGVMQNPRHLVRRRGQEARLRCSPMKGHSHVYWYRQLPEEGLKFMVYLQKENIIDESGMPKERFSAEFPKEGPSILRIQQVVRGDSAAYFCASSPPSPGPPINIQYFGAGTRLSVL.

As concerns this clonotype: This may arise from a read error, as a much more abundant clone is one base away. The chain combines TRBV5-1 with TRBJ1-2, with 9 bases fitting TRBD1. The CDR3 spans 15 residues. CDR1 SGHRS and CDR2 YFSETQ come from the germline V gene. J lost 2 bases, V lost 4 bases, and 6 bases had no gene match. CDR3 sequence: CASSVLTGGNYGYTF. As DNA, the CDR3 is TGCGCCAGCAGCGTACTGACAGGGGGAAACTATGGCTACACCTTC.

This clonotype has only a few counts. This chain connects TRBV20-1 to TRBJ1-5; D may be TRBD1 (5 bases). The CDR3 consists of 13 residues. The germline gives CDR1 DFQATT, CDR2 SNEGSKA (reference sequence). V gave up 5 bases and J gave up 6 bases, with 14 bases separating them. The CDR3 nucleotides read TGCAGTGCTCCTCCGAGGGGAGGTCAGCCCCAGCATTTT. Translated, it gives CSAPPRGGQPQHF.